This is a list of T cell receptor beta chains from one sample in a study of T cells after yellow fever vaccination. TCRdb reanalysed the 5' RACE reads using MiXCR and keeps one entry per CDR3 protein. The sample lists about 430,000 distinct CDR3 sequences, 18% occurring once. Sequencing was performed on PBMCs, taken before the yellow fever booster vaccination. These receptor sequences come from a man aged 18 to 30 who received the YFV17D yellow fever vaccine. Both conserved end residues are part of each CDR3. Each record gives: CDR3 protein, CDR3 DNA, CDR3 length, J gene, D gene, V gene, clone size. D genes are given only for firm matches. Rows may omit the clone size; those that give it use once, few, many or a size class.

CASSQVGDTKGNTIYF,TGTGCCAGCAGCCAAGTAGGGGATACAAAAGGAAACACCATATATTTT,16,TRBJ1-3,.,TRBV4-2,.
CASRQGADGELFF,TGCGCCAGCCGCCAGGGGGCAGACGGGGAGCTGTTTTTT,13,TRBJ2-2,TRBD1,TRBV5-1,.
CASTPTGDLTEAFF,TGTGCCAGCACGCCGACAGGGGACCTCACTGAAGCTTTCTTT,14,TRBJ1-1,TRBD1,TRBV12-3/TRBV12-4,few
CASSQDSGMNTEAFF,TGCGCCAGCAGCCAAGATTCGGGGATGAACACTGAAGCTTTCTTT,15,TRBJ1-1,.,TRBV4-3,.
CASSSGQGISQPQHF,TGTGCCAGCAGCTCGGGACAGGGGATTAGTCAGCCCCAGCATTTT,15,TRBJ1-5,TRBD1,TRBV7-9,few
CASSQTQTGETQYF,TGTGCCAGCAGTCAGACCCAGACCGGAGAGACCCAGTACTTC,14,TRBJ2-5,.,TRBV12-3/TRBV12-4,few
CASSPTGSLAKNIQYF,TGTGCCAGCAGTCCGACAGGCTCCCTAGCCAAAAACATTCAGTACTTC,16,TRBJ2-4,.,TRBV7-3,many
CASSPDEANYGYTF,TGCGCCAGCAGCCCAGACGAAGCGAACTATGGCTACACCTTC,14,TRBJ1-2,.,TRBV5-1,few
CASSLSPGGQGGYTF,TGCGCCAGCAGCTTGTCCCCAGGGGGCCAGGGTGGCTACACCTTC,15,TRBJ1-2,TRBD1,TRBV5-1,few
CASRAQVHNSNQPQHF,TGTGCCAGCAGAGCCCAGGTCCATAATAGCAATCAGCCCCAGCATTTT,16,TRBJ1-5,.,TRBV12-3/TRBV12-4,.
CKADTEAFF,TGCAAGGCGGACACTGAAGCTTTCTTT,9,TRBJ1-1,.,TRBV20-1,.
CASSYATGGNGPQHF,TGTGCCAGCAGTTACGCTACCGGGGGAAATGGACCCCAGCATTTT,15,TRBJ1-5,.,TRBV6-5,.
CASSLMAGTEAFF,TGCGCCAGCAGCTTGATGGCGGGAACTGAAGCTTTCTTT,13,TRBJ1-1,.,TRBV5-1,.
CASSLRTGTGLYGYTF,TGCGCCAGCAGCCTGAGAACCGGGACAGGGTTGTATGGCTACACCTTC,16,TRBJ1-2,TRBD1,TRBV4-3,.
CASSGNGGEETQYF,TGTGCCAGCAGTGGGAACGGGGGGGAAGAGACCCAGTACTTC,14,TRBJ2-5,TRBD2,TRBV2,many
CASSLLGTANEQFF,TGCGCCAGCAGCTTGTTAGGGACTGCTAATGAGCAGTTCTTC,14,TRBJ2-1,.,TRBV5-1,few
CASSFMSGTQYF,TGTGCCAGCAGTTTCATGAGCGGGACCCAGTACTTC,12,TRBJ2-5,.,TRBV27,.
CASSEVGQGQETQYF,TGCGCCAGCAGCGAAGTGGGACAGGGCCAAGAGACCCAGTACTTC,15,TRBJ2-5,TRBD1,TRBV5-1,.
CASSQDTLAGANTDTQYF,TGTGCCAGCAGCCAAGATACCCTAGCGGGGGCGAACACAGATACGCAGTATTTT,18,TRBJ2-3,TRBD2,TRBV4-2,few
CATSGGRAGELFF,TGTGCCACCTCGGGGGGAAGGGCCGGGGAGCTGTTTTTT,13,TRBJ2-2,TRBD2,TRBV6-5,.
CASSFLTGTGNTDTQYF,TGTGCCAGCAGCTTCTTGACCGGGACAGGCAACACAGATACGCAGTATTTT,17,TRBJ2-3,TRBD1,TRBV11-1,.
CASSLASGAYQETQYF,TGTGCCAGCAGCTTAGCTAGCGGAGCGTACCAAGAGACCCAGTACTTC,16,TRBJ2-5,.,TRBV7-2,.
CASRPGQANEQFF,TGCGCCAGCAGGCCGGGACAGGCAAATGAGCAGTTCTTC,13,TRBJ2-1,TRBD1,TRBV5-1,once
CASSPGHYNQPQHF,TGCGCCAGCAGCCCGGGACATTACAATCAGCCCCAGCATTTT,14,TRBJ1-5,.,TRBV4-3,few
CASLYTGELFF,TGTGCCAGCCTCTACACCGGGGAGCTGTTTTTT,11,TRBJ2-2,.,TRBV2,few
CASSPPSGRGTEAFF,TGTGCCAGCTCACCCCCGTCAGGGCGCGGCACTGAAGCTTTCTTT,15,TRBJ1-1,.,TRBV18,.
CASRIVRQGGYGYTF,TGTGCCAGCAGGATTGTTCGACAGGGAGGATATGGCTACACCTTC,15,TRBJ1-2,TRBD1,TRBV27,few